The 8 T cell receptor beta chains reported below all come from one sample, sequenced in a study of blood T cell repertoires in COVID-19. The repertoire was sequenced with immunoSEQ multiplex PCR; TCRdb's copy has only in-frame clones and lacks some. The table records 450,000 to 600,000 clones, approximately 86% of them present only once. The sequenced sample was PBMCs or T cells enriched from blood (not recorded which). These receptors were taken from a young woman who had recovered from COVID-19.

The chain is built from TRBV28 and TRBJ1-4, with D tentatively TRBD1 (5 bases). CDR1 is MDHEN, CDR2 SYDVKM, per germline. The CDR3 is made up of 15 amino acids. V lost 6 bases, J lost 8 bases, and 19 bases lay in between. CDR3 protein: CASSLPGGEGEKLFF. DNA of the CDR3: TGTGCCAGCAGCCTTCCGGGGGGGGAAGGAGAAAAACTGTTTTTT.

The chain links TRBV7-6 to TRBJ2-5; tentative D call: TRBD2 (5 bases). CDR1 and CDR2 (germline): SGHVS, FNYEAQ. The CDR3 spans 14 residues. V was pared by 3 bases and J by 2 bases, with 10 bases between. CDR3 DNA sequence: TGTGCCAGCAGCTTTATGGACTTACAAGAGACCCAGTACTTC. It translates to CASSFMDLQETQYF.

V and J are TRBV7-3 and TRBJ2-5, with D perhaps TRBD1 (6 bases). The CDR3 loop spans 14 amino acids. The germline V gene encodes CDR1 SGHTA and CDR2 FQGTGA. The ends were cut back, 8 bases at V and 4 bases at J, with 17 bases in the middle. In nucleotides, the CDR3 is TGTGCCAGCTCGGTGGGGGCAGGTGGAGAGACCCAGTACTTC. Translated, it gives CASSVGAGGETQYF.

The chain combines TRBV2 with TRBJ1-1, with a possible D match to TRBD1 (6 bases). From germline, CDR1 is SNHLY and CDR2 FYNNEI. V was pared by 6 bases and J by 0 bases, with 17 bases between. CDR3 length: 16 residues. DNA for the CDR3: TGTGCCAGCAGCGAGAAAGGACAGTTCATGAACACTGAAGCTTTCTTT. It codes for CASSEKGQFMNTEAFF.

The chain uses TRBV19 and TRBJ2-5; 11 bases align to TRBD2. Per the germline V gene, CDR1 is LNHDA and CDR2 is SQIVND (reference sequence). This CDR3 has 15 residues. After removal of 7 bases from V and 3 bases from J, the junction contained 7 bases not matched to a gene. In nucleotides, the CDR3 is TGTGCCAGTACCATGGGTAGCGGGGGGGAAGAGACCCAGTACTTC. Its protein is CASTMGSGGEETQYF.

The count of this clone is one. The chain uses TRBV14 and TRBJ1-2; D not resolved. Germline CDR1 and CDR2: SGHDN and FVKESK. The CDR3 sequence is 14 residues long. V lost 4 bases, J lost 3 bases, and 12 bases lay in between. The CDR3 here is CASSPGGPDYGYTF. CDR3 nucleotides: TGTGCCAGCAGCCCCGGAGGGCCGGACTATGGCTACACCTTC.

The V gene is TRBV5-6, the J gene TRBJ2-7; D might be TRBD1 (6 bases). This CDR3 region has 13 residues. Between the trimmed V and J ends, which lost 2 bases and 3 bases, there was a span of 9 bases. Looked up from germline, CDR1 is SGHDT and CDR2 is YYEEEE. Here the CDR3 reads CASSLGTNYEQYF. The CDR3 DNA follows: TGTGCCAGCAGCTTAGGGACAAACTACGAGCAGTACTTC.

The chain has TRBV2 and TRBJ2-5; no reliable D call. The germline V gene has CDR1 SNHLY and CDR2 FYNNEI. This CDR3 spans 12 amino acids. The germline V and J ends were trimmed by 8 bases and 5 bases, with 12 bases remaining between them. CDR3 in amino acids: CASGPPAETQYF. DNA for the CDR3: TGTGCCAGCGGGCCGCCGGCGGAGACCCAGTACTTC.